Below are 27 T cell receptor beta chains sequenced from a single sample in a study of CD8 T cells in Susac syndrome (dated by TCRdb to 2018 to 2020). Receptors were amplified or captured by the immunoSEQ multiplex PCR assay. RNA was extracted with the RNeasy kit and roughly 0.45 to 1 ug was reverse transcribed using random hexamers. TCRdb redid the processing of the public reads, applying fastp at Q25 and MiXCR, and retained in-frame beta chains. Rows matching on CDR3 protein sequence are summarized as one entry with the most common DNA and genes. This sample holds about 160,000 distinct CDR3 sequences; about 96% were observed only once. The leading ten clones occupy 0.1% to 0.15% of the sample. Sequenced sample: CD4+ T cells from PBMCs. These receptors were collected from a human donor with Susac syndrome.

The V call is TRBV11-2, the J call TRBJ2-3, with 7 bases identical to TRBD1. From germline, CDR1 is SGHAT and CDR2 FQNNGV. V shed 8 bases and J 0 bases; nucleotides not matched to a gene: 2. This CDR3 has 13 residues. The CDR3 DNA sequence: TGTGCCAGCGAGGGGGCAAGCACAGATACGCAGTATTTT. As protein: CASEGASTDTQYF. Drawing the rest from reference TRBV11-2 and TRBJ2-3, the complete variable domain is EAGVAQSPRYKIIEKRQSVAFWCNPISGHATLYWYQQILGQGPKLLIQFQNNGVVDDSQLPKDRFSAERLKGVDSTLKIQPAKLEDSAVYLCASEGASTDTQYFGPGTRLTVL.

The V call is TRBV20-1, the J call TRBJ2-3; D not resolved. Germline CDR1 reads DFQATT; CDR2 reads SNEGSKA (reference sequence). The CDR3 totals 13 residues. Trimming left V 3 bases short and J 8 bases short, with 15 bases between. The CDR3 loop is CSARGESVSTQYF. The CDR3 nucleotides read TGCAGTGCTAGGGGCGAGTCCGTGAGTACGCAGTATTTT.

The J gene is TRBJ2-1, the V gene TRBV21-1; the table names TRBD1, a call not compared with the DNA. TRBV21-1 is listed as a pseudogene. The CDR3 runs to 13 residues. CDR3 coding DNA: TGTGCCAGCCCAAGCGTCTGTCACAATGAGCAGTTCTTC. As protein: CASPSVCHNEQFF.

The V call is TRBV30, the J call TRBJ2-1, with D possibly being TRBD1 or TRBD2 (5 bases each). CDR3 length: 14 amino acids. Between the trimmed V and J ends, which lost 8 bases and 1 base, there was a span of 15 bases. Looked up from germline, CDR1 is GTSNPN and CDR2 is SVGIG (reference sequence). The CDR3 reads CAGGNGLSYNEQFF. The CDR3 region has the DNA TGTGCCGGGGGAAATGGGCTATCCTACAATGAGCAGTTCTTC.

Only one count was recorded for this clonotype. The chain combines TRBV3-1 with TRBJ2-7; 7 nucleotides align to TRBD2. The CDR3 length is 17 residues. The J segment lost 2 bases and the V segment lost 2 bases, leaving 12 bases of the junction unmatched. The germline CDR1 and CDR2 sequences are LGHDT and YNNKEL (reference sequence). The DNA of the CDR3 is TGTGCCAGCAGCCAAAAGGCCCCTCGGAGCGGGGCCTACGAGCAGTACTTC. Translated, it gives CASSQKAPRSGAYEQYF.

The J gene is TRBJ1-4, the V gene TRBV23-1, with a tentative D call TRBD1 (6 bases). TRBV23-1 carries the ORF label, with uncertain function. The V end was cut by 4 bases, the J end by 0 bases, with 21 bases between. The CDR3 extends over 19 amino acids. CDR3 amino acids: CASSPFVSRTATTNEKLFF. The CDR3 bases are TGCGCCAGCAGTCCTTTCGTGAGCAGGACAGCGACAACTAATGAAAAACTGTTTTTT.

V is TRBV7-2 and J is TRBJ2-5, with TRBD2 matching over 10 bases. V shed 6 bases and J 4 bases; nucleotides not matched to a gene: 5. The CDR3 is made up of 14 amino acids. CDR1 and CDR2 from the germline V gene are SGHTA and FQGNSA. This CDR3 reads CASRAGGGGETQYF. The CDR3 coding sequence is TGTGCCAGCAGAGCGGGAGGGGGGGGAGAGACCCAGTACTTC.

This chain uses TRBV20-1 with TRBJ1-5, with a tentative D call TRBD1 (5 bases). Germline V CDR1 and CDR2: DFQATT, SNEGSKA (reference sequence). CDR3 size: 17 residues. Trimming left V 5 bases short and J 0 bases short, with 20 bases between. The chain's CDR3 is CSAPRGESSDSNQPQHF. The CDR3 region has the DNA TGCAGTGCTCCGAGGGGAGAATCCTCTGATAGCAATCAGCCCCAGCATTTT.

The V and J genes are TRBV29-1 and TRBJ1-1, with a weak D call TRBD1 (6 bases). The CDR3 extends over 14 amino acids. CDR1 is SQVTM, CDR2 ANQGSEA, per germline. Trimming removed 6 bases at V and 3 bases at J, with 17 bases between. The CDR3 region is CSVHVGRGYTEAFF. The DNA of the CDR3 is TGCAGCGTCCATGTGGGTAGGGGGTACACTGAAGCTTTCTTT.

V usage is TRBV27 and J usage is TRBJ2-6; 10 nucleotides agree with TRBD1. V shed 5 bases and J 2 bases; nucleotides not matched to a gene: 6. The germline gives CDR1 MNHEY, CDR2 SMNVEV (reference sequence). CDR3 length equals 17 residues. The CDR3 region has the DNA TGTGCCAGCAGTAAGGGACAGGGGACTACTGGGGCCAACGTCCTGACTTTC. It codes for CASSKGQGTTGANVLTF.

The rearrangement links TRBV20-1 to TRBJ2-5, with D hard to call. V was clipped by 0 bases and J by 3 bases, with 2 bases between them. Germline CDR1 is DFQATT and CDR2 is SNEGSKA (reference sequence). There are 11 residues in the CDR3. The CDR3 DNA is TGCAGTGCTAGAGATAAAGAGACCCAGTACTTC. This encodes CSARDKETQYF.

The genes are TRBV9 and TRBJ2-1, with D perhaps TRBD1 or TRBD2 (5 bases each). V was clipped by 2 bases and J by 8 bases, with 11 bases between them. The CDR3 is 13 amino acids. The germline V gene has CDR1 SGDLS and CDR2 YYNGEE. CDR3 residues: CASSVRGVDEQFF. DNA of the CDR3: TGTGCCAGCAGCGTGAGGGGCGTCGATGAGCAGTTCTTC.

The chain combines TRBV9 with TRBJ1-1; D not resolved. There are 13 residues in the CDR3. The germline CDR1 and CDR2 sequences are SGDLS and YYNGEE. With 0 bases removed from V and 7 bases from J, the gap between germline ends came to 10 bases. This CDR3 is CASSVGGESEAFF. The CDR3 DNA reads as TGTGCCAGCAGCGTAGGGGGAGAGAGTGAAGCTTTCTTT.

The chain uses TRBV9 and TRBJ2-1; D perhaps matches TRBD2 (6 bases). Germline lookup yields CDR1 SGDLS and CDR2 YYNGEE. The CDR3 loop spans 16 amino acids. The germline V and J ends were trimmed by 0 bases and 2 bases, with 12 bases remaining between them. CDR3 in amino acids: CASSVGRDSTYNEQFF. As DNA, the CDR3 is TGTGCCAGCAGCGTAGGAAGGGACTCTACCTACAATGAGCAGTTCTTC.

This clonotype has a single count. The chain recombines TRBV28 with TRBJ1-5; no reliable D call. V lost 8 bases and J lost 7, with 9 bases in between. The CDR3 loop spans 11 amino acids. Germline CDR1 reads MDHEN; CDR2 reads SYDVKM. CDR3 DNA: TGTGCCAGCTCTTCCCGCCAGCCCCAGCATTTT. This sequence encodes CASSSRQPQHF.

CDR3 in DNA: TGTGCCAGCAGCTCTGGGGGATCGCTTGGGGAGCAGTACTTC. Amino acid sequence: CASSSGGSLGEQYF. The chain carries TRBV12-3 or TRBV12-4 and TRBJ2-7, with D perhaps being TRBD1 or TRBD2 (5 bases each). CDR3 length equals 14 residues. Trimming removed 6 bases at V and 7 bases at J, with 19 bases between.

The V and J genes are TRBV30 and TRBJ2-1, with 9 bases fitting TRBD2. CDR1 GTSNPN and CDR2 SVGIG come from the germline V gene (reference sequence). The V segment lost 3 bases and the J segment 8 bases; nucleotides outside the gene matches: 8. The CDR3 has 14 amino acids. CDR3 amino acids: CAWSRGRASDEQFF. CDR3 bases: TGTGCCTGGAGCCGCGGGAGGGCGTCGGATGAGCAGTTCTTC.

A single count supports this clonotype. In nucleotides, the CDR3 is TGTGCCAGCAGCCGCGCCGGCCGGTGGCCGACAGGGCCCACGGCGACCCAGTACTTC. Its protein product is CASSRAGRWPTGPTATQYF. This chain links TRBV7-9 with TRBJ2-5, with 7 bases lining up with TRBD1. The CDR3 contains 19 residues. With V trimmed by 5 bases and J by 7 bases, 25 bases remained unmatched. Germline values: CDR1 SEHNR, CDR2 FQNEAQ (reference sequence).

This chain connects TRBV14 to TRBJ1-1; D remains ambiguous. In germline, CDR1 is SGHDN, CDR2 FVKESK. Trimming shortened V by 4 bases and J by 7 bases, and 10 bases separated the two germline ends. The CDR3 covers 12 residues. CDR3 region: CASSPGIYEAFF. CDR3 nucleotides: TGTGCCAGCAGCCCGGGCATCTATGAAGCTTTCTTT.

The V gene is TRBV29-1, the J gene TRBJ1-2; D ambiguous. CDR3 length equals 12 residues. The V gene lost 7 bases and the J gene lost 8 bases, with 17 bases spanning the gap. Germline loops: CDR1 SQVTM, CDR2 ANQGSEA. The CDR3 reads CSAEANSGGYTF. Here the CDR3 DNA reads TGCAGCGCTGAGGCCAACTCTGGCGGCTACACCTTC.

The chain couples TRBV20-1 to TRBJ2-5, with D unclear. The germline CDR1 and CDR2 sequences are DFQATT and SNEGSKA (reference sequence). Trimming took 3 bases from V and 5 from J, leaving 13 bases between them. The CDR3 is made up of 13 amino acids. The CDR3 reads CSASAGTRETQYF. CDR3 nucleotides: TGCAGTGCTAGTGCAGGCACAAGGGAGACCCAGTACTTC.

This chain connects TRBV20-1 to TRBJ2-1, with 7 bases matching TRBD2. CDR1 and CDR2 (germline): DFQATT, SNEGSKA (reference sequence). There are 19 residues in the CDR3. Trimming took 5 bases from V and 1 from J; bases not matched to a gene: 20. This CDR3 is CSAPTVLGGGRASYNEQFF. The CDR3 DNA reads TGCAGTGCTCCAACTGTACTCGGTGGGGGGAGGGCGTCCTACAATGAGCAGTTCTTC.

This sequence joins TRBV10-3 and TRBJ2-6, with a possible D match to TRBD1 (8 bases). V gave up 3 bases and J gave up 2 bases, with 11 bases separating them. The CDR3 spans 16 residues. Germline V CDR1 and CDR2: ENHRY, SYGVKD. Here the CDR3 DNA reads TGTGCCATCAGTGAAGCGGGACAGGCTGGGGCCAACGTCCTGACTTTC. As protein: CAISEAGQAGANVLTF.

The rearrangement links TRBV24-1 to TRBJ1-2; no reliable D call. The CDR3 totals 15 residues. Trimming stripped 3 bases from V and 4 bases from J, with 14 bases between. Germline V lookup: CDR1 KGHDR, CDR2 SFDVKD. CDR3 protein: CATSDQRANIYGYTF. CDR3 in DNA: TGTGCCACCAGTGATCAGAGGGCGAACATCTATGGCTACACCTTC.

CDR3 loop: CASPRQNEQYV. The CDR3 coding sequence is TGTGCCAGCCCTCGACAGAACGAGCAGTACGTC. This chain links TRBV27 with TRBJ2-7, with D possibly being TRBD1 (5 bases). CDR3 size: 11 residues. The V gene lost 8 bases and the J gene lost 5 bases, with 10 bases spanning the gap. Germline V gene sequence: CDR1 MNHEY, CDR2 SMNVEV (reference sequence).

The genes are TRBV5-1 and TRBJ1-1; TRBD1 might be the D (5 bases). CDR3 length: 15 amino acids. With 1 base removed from V and 1 base from J, the gap between germline ends came to 11 bases. Per the germline V gene, CDR1 is SGHRS and CDR2 is YFSETQ. DNA for the CDR3: TGCGCCAGCAGCTTGAGGAGGGACCCGAACACTGAAGCTTTCTTT. As protein: CASSLRRDPNTEAFF. The whole variable domain, filled in from reference TRBV5-1 and TRBJ1-1, reads KAGVTQTPRYLIKTRGQQVTLSCSPISGHRSVSWYQQTPGQGLQFLFEYFSETQRNKGNFPGRFSGRQFSNSRSEMNVSTLELGDSALYLCASSLRRDPNTEAFFGQGTRLTVV.

The chain combines TRBV7-9 with TRBJ1-5; maybe TRBD1 (6 bases). Looked up from germline, CDR1 is SEHNR and CDR2 is FQNEAQ (reference sequence). V was shortened by 4 bases and J by 5 bases, with 18 bases between the two germline ends. The CDR3 totals 16 residues. Written as DNA, the CDR3 is TGTGCCAGCAGCTCCTCTACACAGGGTGATTATCAGCCCCAGCATTTT. Amino acid sequence: CASSSSTQGDYQPQHF.